This TCR beta chain was identified in a study of blood T cell repertoires in COVID-19. Study in general: Sources were T cells, B-cell-depleted T cells, or PBMCs; the material itself was cDNA or gDNA.

In the study's own analysis: It was from reference gene primer amplification that nucleated cell counts were estimated. Produced via immunoSEQ multiplex PCR; TCRdb's table is partial and in-frame only. V, J and clone size reflect that table, while D and trimming were determined from the DNA. The sample has approximately 260,000 clones, 84% seen once. The CDR3 consists of 16 residues. Unmatched junction bases numbered 5, after V lost 4 bases and J lost 4 bases. Germline V gene sequence: CDR1 SGHNT, CDR2 YYREEE (reference sequence). The sequencing input was peripheral blood. The chain combines TRBV5-4 with TRBJ2-3, with 14 bases lining up with TRBD2. This TCR was recovered from a human donor in a cohort sampled during active COVID-19. CDR3 coding DNA: TGTGCCAGCAGCCACCGACTAGCGGGGGGGCCAGATACGCAGTATTTT. Translation gives CASSHRLAGGPDTQYF.